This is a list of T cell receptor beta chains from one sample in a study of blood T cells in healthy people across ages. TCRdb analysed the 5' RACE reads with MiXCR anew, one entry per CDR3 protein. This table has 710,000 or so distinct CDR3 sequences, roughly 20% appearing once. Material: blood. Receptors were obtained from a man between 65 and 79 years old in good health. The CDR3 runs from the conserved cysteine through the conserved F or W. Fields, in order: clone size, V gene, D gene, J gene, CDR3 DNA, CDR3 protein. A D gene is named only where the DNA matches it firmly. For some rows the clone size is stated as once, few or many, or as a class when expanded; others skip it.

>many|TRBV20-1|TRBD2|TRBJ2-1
TGCAGTGCTAAGCGGGGGGGCTACAATGAGCAGTTCTTC
CSAKRGGYNEQFF
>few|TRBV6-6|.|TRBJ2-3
TGTGCCAGCAGAGGACAGTCGGTCGCAGATACGCAGTATTTT
CASRGQSVADTQYF
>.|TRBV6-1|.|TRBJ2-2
TGTGCCAGCAGCGGAGTCTGGGGCCTGGAGACCGGGGAGCTGTTTTTT
CASSGVWGLETGELFF
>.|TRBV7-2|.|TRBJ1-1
TGTGCCAGCAGCTTAGGCAGGGGCACTCAAGCTTTCTTT
CASSLGRGTQAFF
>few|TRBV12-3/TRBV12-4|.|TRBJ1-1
TGTGCCAGCAGTTGGGGGGTGCACACTGAAGCTTTCTTT
CASSWGVHTEAFF
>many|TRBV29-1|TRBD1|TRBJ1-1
TGCAGCGTTGAGTCGGGACAGTCGACTTTCTTT
CSVESGQSTFF
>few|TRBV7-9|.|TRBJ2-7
TGTGCCAGCAATGGGGGGGCCGACGAGCAGTACTTC
CASNGGADEQYF
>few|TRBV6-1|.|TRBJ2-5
TGTGCCAGCATCCAGGGTAACCAAGAGACCCAGTACTTC
CASIQGNQETQYF
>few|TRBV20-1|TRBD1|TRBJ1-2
TGCAGTGACCTAGACAGGGCCACTAACTGGGGCTACACCTTC
CSDLDRATNWGYTF
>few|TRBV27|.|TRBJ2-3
TGTGCCACACACAGATTTGGTACGCAGTATTTT
CATHRFGTQYF
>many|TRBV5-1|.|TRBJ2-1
TGCGCCAGCAGCTTGGTAGGGTACAATGAGCAGTTCTTC
CASSLVGYNEQFF
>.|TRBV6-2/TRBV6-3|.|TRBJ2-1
TGTGCCAGCAGTTACCTGGGACGAAACAATGAGCAGTTCTTC
CASSYLGRNNEQFF
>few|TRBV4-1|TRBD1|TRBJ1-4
TGCGCCAGCAGCCAAGATAGGGACAGAATAGAAAAACTGTTTTTT
CASSQDRDRIEKLFF
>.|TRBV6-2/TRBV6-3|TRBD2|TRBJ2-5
TGTGCCAGCAGTCTAAAGCGGGAGTGGGGAGAGACCCAGTACTTC
CASSLKREWGETQYF
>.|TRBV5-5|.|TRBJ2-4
TGTGCCAGCAGCTCTGGAGCCAAAAACATTCAGTACTTC
CASSSGAKNIQYF
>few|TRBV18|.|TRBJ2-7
TGTGCCAGCTCACCACAGGGTACCTACGAGCAGTACTTC
CASSPQGTYEQYF
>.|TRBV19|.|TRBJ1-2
TGTGCCAGTAGTATGGGGGGTACTACCTATGGCTACACCTTC
CASSMGGTTYGYTF
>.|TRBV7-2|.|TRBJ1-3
TGTGCCAGCAGCTTAAGGCAAGCCTCTGGAAACACCATATATTTT
CASSLRQASGNTIYF
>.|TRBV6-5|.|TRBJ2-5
TGTGCCAGCAGTTACTTGGGGGGCTCCGGGACCCAGTACTTC
CASSYLGGSGTQYF
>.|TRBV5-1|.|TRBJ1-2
TGCGCCAGCAGCTTGGATCTGACCAGCTATGGCTACACCTTC
CASSLDLTSYGYTF
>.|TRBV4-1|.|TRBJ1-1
TGCGCCAGCAGCCAAGGACACCTACTCGGAGCTTTCTTT
CASSQGHLLGAFF
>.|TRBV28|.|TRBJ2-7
TGTGCCAGCATACCGTGGTCAGGGTCCTACGAGCAGTACTTC
CASIPWSGSYEQYF
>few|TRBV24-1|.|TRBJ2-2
TGTGCCACCAGTGATGTGGGGGTCGGACCGAACACCGGGGAGCTGTTTTTT
CATSDVGVGPNTGELFF
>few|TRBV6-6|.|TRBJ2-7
TGTGCCAGCAGTTACCTGGGGCAGGGAACCTACGAGCAGTACTTC
CASSYLGQGTYEQYF
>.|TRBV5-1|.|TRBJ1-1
TGCGCCAGCAGCAGCATGGGGGTAGACACTGAAGCTTTCTTT
CASSSMGVDTEAFF
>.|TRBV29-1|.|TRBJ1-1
TGCAGCGTGCGGGCCCGCCGGACGGCTTTCTTT
CSVRARRTAFF
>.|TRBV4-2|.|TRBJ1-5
TGTGCCAGCAGCCAAGATCCCAGGGATGCAACTCAGCCCCAGCATTTT
CASSQDPRDATQPQHF
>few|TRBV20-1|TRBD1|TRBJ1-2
TGCAGTGCTGTTACAGGGGGCAATCATGGCTACACCTTC
CSAVTGGNHGYTF
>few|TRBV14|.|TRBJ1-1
TGTGCCAGCAGCCCCAACCACGGAGGGACTGAAGCTTTCTTT
CASSPNHGGTEAFF
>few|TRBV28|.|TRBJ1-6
TGTGCCAGCAGACCCGGGACACTGAATTCACCCCTCCACTTT
CASRPGTLNSPLHF
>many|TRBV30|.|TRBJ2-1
TGTGCCTGGAGTGGGGGACTCCTCAATGAGCAGTTCTTC
CAWSGGLLNEQFF